What follows are 19 T cell receptor beta chains derived from one specimen sequenced in a study of blood T cell repertoires in COVID-19. Some clones are missing from TCRdb's copy, which holds only in-frame ones; the method was immunoSEQ multiplex PCR. The table has 150,000 or so clones, approximately 80% seen once; the top ten hold roughly 2.9%. Sequencing was carried out using peripheral blood. The origin of the receptors is a woman aged 60 to 75 with acute or convalescent COVID-19.

The chain has TRBV20-1 and TRBJ2-5; D perhaps matches TRBD1 (5 bases). There are 11 residues in the CDR3. The germline gives CDR1 DFQATT, CDR2 SNEGSKA (reference sequence). V was clipped by 5 bases and J by 4 bases, with 8 bases between them. This CDR3 is CSALGVETQYF. In nucleotides, the CDR3 is TGCAGTGCTTTAGGGGTAGAGACCCAGTACTTC.

J is TRBJ2-7 and V is TRBV19; D might be TRBD1 (5 bases). V lost 5 bases and J 13 bases, leaving 21 bases between the germline ends. The CDR3 spans 13 residues. Germline values: CDR1 LNHDA, CDR2 SQIVND (reference sequence). CDR3 sequence: CASSFSDSTSIYF. CDR3 nucleotide sequence: TGTGCCAGTAGTTTCTCCGACAGCACGAGTATATACTTC.

The CDR3: CASSLGATGAADTQYF. CDR3 coding DNA: TGTGCCAGCAGTTTAGGGGCCACTGGGGCCGCAGATACGCAGTATTTT. The V gene is TRBV28, the J gene TRBJ2-3; possibly TRBD1 for D (5 bases). This CDR3 comprises 16 residues. Germline-derived CDR1 and CDR2 are MDHEN and SYDVKM. Trimming took 2 bases from V and 4 from J, leaving 16 bases between them.

The chain uses TRBV7-3 and TRBJ2-3; 16 bases line up with TRBD2. The germline CDR1 and CDR2 sequences are SGHTA and FQGTGA. The CDR3 is 18 residues long. V lost 4 bases and J lost 4; bases outside the gene matches: 8. CDR3 sequence reads: CASSSPGLAGGRPDTQYF. CDR3 DNA sequence: TGTGCCAGCAGCTCACCGGGACTAGCGGGGGGGCGCCCAGATACGCAGTATTTT. Together with reference TRBV7-3 and TRBJ2-3, the CDR3 gives the full variable domain: GAGVSQTPSNKVTEKGKYVELRCDPISGHTALYWYRQSLGQGPEFLIYFQGTGAADDSGLPNDRFFAVRPEGSVSTLKIQRTERGDSAVYLCASSSPGLAGGRPDTQYFGPGTRLTVL.

The rearrangement joins TRBV7-2 to TRBJ2-2; D may be TRBD2 (5 bases). The CDR3 length is 17 residues. V was clipped by 3 bases and J by 4 bases, with 18 bases between them. Per the germline V gene, CDR1 is SGHTA and CDR2 is FQGNSA. The CDR3 reads CASSFGKIAVGTGELFF. The CDR3 DNA sequence: TGTGCCAGCAGCTTCGGGAAGATAGCAGTGGGCACCGGGGAGCTGTTTTTT. The full variable domain, in which reference TRBV7-2 and TRBJ2-2 provide the parts outside the CDR3, is GAGVSQSPSNKVTEKGKDVELRCDPISGHTALYWYRQSLGQGLEFLIYFQGNSAPDKSGLPSDRFSAERTGGSVSTLTIQRTQQEDSAVYLCASSFGKIAVGTGELFFGEGSRLTVL.

The chain links TRBV14 to TRBJ1-2; D unresolved. The V end lost 0 bases, the J end lost 7 bases, and 15 bases lay between the germline ends. In germline, CDR1 is SGHDN, CDR2 FVKESK. The CDR3 is 15 amino acids. For the CDR3, the DNA is TGTGCCAGCAGCCAAGATGCGGGCTCCCCCGGTGGCTACACCTTC. This gives the protein CASSQDAGSPGGYTF.

The gene calls are TRBV28 and TRBJ1-2; 11 positions match TRBD1. The germline V gene encodes CDR1 MDHEN and CDR2 SYDVKM. J lost 5 bases, V lost 4 bases, and 3 bases had no gene match. The CDR3 has 14 residues. CDR3 coding DNA: TGTGCCAGCAGTTGGCGGGACAGGGGGTATGGCTACACCTTC. This gives the protein CASSWRDRGYGYTF.

This clone was observed once. The rearrangement links TRBV9 to TRBJ2-7; a possible D gene is TRBD2 (6 bases). The CDR3 sequence is 13 residues long. Germline CDR1 is SGDLS and CDR2 is YYNGEE. Trimming removed 4 bases at V and 6 bases at J, with 14 bases between. CDR3 bases: TGTGCCAGCAGCCTAAACGACGGGAGCGAGCAGTACTTC. It is translated as CASSLNDGSEQYF.

The gene calls are TRBV28 and TRBJ1-2, with 8 bases that match TRBD1. After removal of 5 bases from V and 4 bases from J, the junction contained 3 bases not matched to a gene. CDR3 length equals 13 residues. The germline CDR1 and CDR2 sequences are MDHEN and SYDVKM. CDR3 bases: TGTGCCAGCAGTCAGACAGGGGTCTATGGCTACACCTTC. Translating gives CASSQTGVYGYTF.

V usage is TRBV28 and J usage is TRBJ2-1; tentatively, D is TRBD2 (6 bases). Germline CDR1 reads MDHEN; CDR2 reads SYDVKM. The V end lost 6 bases, the J end lost 4 bases, and 16 bases lay between the germline ends. The CDR3 totals 15 residues. The CDR3 loop reads CASSPPGGGYNEQFF. The CDR3 nucleotides are TGTGCCAGCAGCCCACCTGGTGGAGGGTACAATGAGCAGTTCTTC.

The genes are TRBV6-5 and TRBJ2-5; 8 positions agree with TRBD2. The J segment lost 5 bases and the V segment lost 4 bases, leaving 0 bases of the junction unmatched. This CDR3 has 12 amino acids. The V gene's germline CDR1 is MNHEY and CDR2 SVGAGI. The CDR3 coding sequence is TGTGCCAGCAGTTCGGGGGGGGAGACCCAGTACTTC. Its translation: CASSSGGETQYF.

The gene calls are TRBV7-2 and TRBJ1-1; the D is unclear. Looked up from germline, CDR1 is SGHTA and CDR2 is FQGNSA. CDR3 length equals 15 residues. The ends were cut back, 4 bases at V and 0 bases at J, with 12 bases in the middle. The CDR3 sequence is CASSSFGGLNTEAFF. CDR3 bases: TGTGCCAGCAGCTCGTTTGGAGGCTTGAACACTGAAGCTTTCTTT.

Turning to this clone: The junction departs from the called germline gene at one end, perhaps through a read error. The rearrangement links TRBV5-4 to TRBJ2-3; D unclear. Germline lookup yields CDR1 SGHNT and CDR2 YYREEE (reference sequence). This CDR3 comprises 13 residues. CDR3 sequence reads: CASSLGQTDTQYF. The CDR3 DNA sequence: TGTGCCAGCAGTTTGGGCCAGACAGATACGCAGTATTTT.

V gene TRBV5-1 combines with J gene TRBJ2-5, with 7 bases that match TRBD1. Germline V gives CDR1 SGHRS, CDR2 YFSETQ. V lost 5 bases, J lost 4 bases, and 8 bases stayed unmatched. The CDR3 is made up of 14 amino acids. The CDR3 here is CASSHDRAAETQYF. In DNA form, the CDR3 reads TGCGCCAGCAGTCATGACAGGGCGGCAGAGACCCAGTACTTC.

This chain connects TRBV18 to TRBJ1-2; TRBD1 matches at 11 bases. From germline, CDR1 is KGHSH and CDR2 LQKENI. The CDR3 runs to 15 residues. With V trimmed by 2 bases and J by 3 bases, 2 bases remained unmatched. The CDR3: CASSPGQGADYGYTF. The CDR3 DNA reads TGTGCCAGCTCACCAGGACAGGGGGCCGACTATGGCTACACCTTC.

The V gene is TRBV27, the J gene TRBJ2-2; maybe TRBD1 (5 bases). The CDR3 length is 16 residues. CDR1 MNHEY and CDR2 SMNVEV come from the germline V gene (reference sequence). V was cut by 2 bases and J by 7 bases, with 17 bases left in between. The CDR3 protein is CASSLALPAGNGELFF. The DNA of the CDR3 is TGTGCCAGCAGTTTAGCGCTCCCGGCAGGGAACGGGGAGCTGTTTTTT.

The V gene is TRBV18, the J gene TRBJ1-5, with D possibly matching TRBD1 (5 bases). The germline gives CDR1 KGHSH, CDR2 LQKENI. The V and J ends lost 3 bases and 1 base respectively, with 10 bases between them. The CDR3 length is 15 residues. The CDR3 reads CASSPQGGSNQPQHF. CDR3 nucleotide sequence: TGTGCCAGCTCACCCCAGGGTGGAAGCAATCAGCCCCAGCATTTT.

The chain couples TRBV7-9 to TRBJ2-5; 13 positions match TRBD2. Losses at the gene ends were 4 bases for V and 0 bases for J; bases not matched to a gene: 5. Germline V lookup: CDR1 SEHNR, CDR2 FQNEAQ (reference sequence). This CDR3 is built from 17 residues. The CDR3 spells CASSSGLAGINQETQYF. As DNA, the CDR3 is TGTGCCAGCAGCTCGGGACTAGCGGGGATCAACCAAGAGACCCAGTACTTC.

The chain employs TRBV6-5 and TRBJ1-2, with TRBD1 matching over 7 bases. The CDR3 is 14 residues long. The germline V gene encodes CDR1 MNHEY and CDR2 SVGAGI. V trimming: 6 bases; J trimming: 4 bases; junction bases outside the gene matches: 8. The CDR3 DNA follows: TGTGCCAGCAGCCGCCAGGGACAGCTCTATGGCTACACCTTC. Translating it yields CASSRQGQLYGYTF.